This T cell receptor beta chain was captured in a study of radiation and T cells in renal cell carcinoma. Overall study results and limits: In blood, top tumor clones expanded by 2 weeks, shrinking by 4. No pretreatment tumor biopsies were available for baseline clonotypes.

The CDR3 has 12 residues. Trimming removed 0 bases at V and 10 bases at J, with 7 bases between. Germline V gene lookup returns CDR1 ENHRY and CDR2 SYGVKD. Time point given: blood 2 weeks post-SBRT. Treatment specified: 15 Gy SBRT to primary tumor, nephrectomy 4 weeks later. The tumor was a clear cell renal cell carcinoma. In this sample, this clone turned up once. The antigen is not known. The table came from immunoSEQ multiplex PCR; TCRdb's copy has only in-frame clones and leaves some out. Among about 130,000 clones listed, approximately 85% were seen once. The J gene is TRBJ1-3, the V gene TRBV10-3; no definite D call. Specimen: blood, collected from a patient whose treatment included radiotherapy and nephrectomy. The sequence was collected from a man aged 45 to 65 with renal cell carcinoma. The CDR3 reads CAISESKVTIYF. CDR3 bases: TGTGCCATCAGTGAGTCTAAAGTAACCATATATTTT.